These T cell receptor beta chains were read from a single sample in a study of beta chain features in type 1 diabetes. The protocol was immunoSEQ multiplex PCR, while the TCRdb copy is restricted to in-frame clones and leaves out a portion. The sample holds about 140,000 clones, 9.7% seen once. The material sequenced was central memory CD4+ T cells from blood. Receptors originate from a woman in her forties in good health. The CDR3 runs from the conserved cysteine through the conserved F or W. The order of the fields is clone size, D gene, J gene, V gene, CDR3 DNA, CDR3 protein. A D gene is named only where the DNA matches it firmly. Some rows have no size entry. The others give once, few or many, or a class for an expanded clone.

>-|-|TRBJ1-1|TRBV18
TGTGCCAGCTCACCAAAACTAGGAACTGAAGCTTTCTTT
CASSPKLGTEAFF
>few|TRBD1|TRBJ1-1|TRBV6-6
TGTGCCAGCAGTTCGGGGGACAGGGAATACACTGAAGCTTTCTTT
CASSSGDREYTEAFF
>-|-|TRBJ2-7|TRBV10-3
TGTGCCATCAGTGGGACTGGAGGCCTTTACGAGCAGTACTTC
CAISGTGGLYEQYF
>many|-|TRBJ2-2|TRBV7-8
TGTGCCAGCAGCTTAGTAGGGGCTGGCGGGGAGCTGTTTTTT
CASSLVGAGGELFF
>few|-|TRBJ2-1|TRBV11-2
TGTGCCAGCAGCTTTAGCACTTCCTCCTACAATGAGCAGTTCTTC
CASSFSTSSYNEQFF
>many|-|TRBJ1-1|TRBV7-9
TGTGCCAGCAGCCGGAGGCGTGTGGAGAACACTGAAGCTTTCTTT
CASSRRRVENTEAFF
>few|-|TRBJ1-5|TRBV7-2
TGTGCCAGCAGCCCTCGACGCGGTTACAATCAGCCCCAGCATTTT
CASSPRRGYNQPQHF
>few|TRBD2|TRBJ2-2|TRBV7-2
TGTGCCAGCAGCCCCGGTACTAGCGGGGGAGTCGGGGAGCTGTTTTTT
CASSPGTSGGVGELFF
>-|TRBD1|TRBJ1-1|TRBV7-6
TGTGCCAGCAGCCCCCTCGGACAGGGGGCGACGGCTGAAGCTTTCTTT
CASSPLGQGATAEAFF
>-|TRBD1|TRBJ2-5|TRBV6-1
TGTGCCAGCAGCACCGGGACAGGGAGGGAGACCCAGTACTTC
CASSTGTGRETQYF
>few|-|TRBJ2-7|TRBV7-2
TGTGCCAGCAGCTCCTGGCTAGTGCCCTACGAGCAGTACTTC
CASSSWLVPYEQYF
>-|-|TRBJ2-3|TRBV6-6
TGTGCCAGCAGTGACCGGGGATCCCCTGATACGCAGTATTTT
CASSDRGSPDTQYF
>few|-|TRBJ2-7|TRBV25-1
TGTGCCAGCAGTGGCGTCTACGAGCAGTACTTC
CASSGVYEQYF
>-|-|TRBJ2-3|TRBV5-1
TGCGCCAGCAGCCTCAACAGGGCTTCCGCCCCAGATACGCAGTATTTT
CASSLNRASAPDTQYF
>few|-|TRBJ1-1|TRBV6-1
TGTGCCAGCAGTGAAGTGGGGACATGGGCTGAAGCTTTCTTT
CASSEVGTWAEAFF
>many|-|TRBJ2-1|TRBV7-9
TGTGCCAGCAGCCTCGGAGGGAACTCCTACAATGAGCAGTTCTTC
CASSLGGNSYNEQFF
>-|TRBD1|TRBJ1-3|TRBV12-5
TGTGCTTGCTCGACAGGGCCCGGAAACACCATATATTTT
CACSTGPGNTIYF
>few|TRBD2|TRBJ2-3|TRBV6-1
TGTGCCAGCAGTGCACAGACTAGCCCCACAGATACGCAGTATTTT
CASSAQTSPTDTQYF
>-|-|TRBJ1-1|TRBV23-1
TGCGCCAGCAGTCGCCTCATCGCCCAGGGCTTGAACACTGAAGCTTTCTTT
CASSRLIAQGLNTEAFF
>few|TRBD2|TRBJ2-1|TRBV6-1
TGTGCCATCAGTGAGTCGATGCCTAGCGGGGTATACAATGAGCAGTTCTTC
CAISESMPSGVYNEQFF
>-|-|TRBJ2-7|TRBV5-1
TGCGCCAGCAGCTTGGGTCCCAGTACCTACGAGCAGTACTTC
CASSLGPSTYEQYF
>many|TRBD2|TRBJ2-1|TRBV19
TGTGCCAGTATCCCCGGGACTAGCGGGGGAGATGAGCAGTTCTTC
CASIPGTSGGDEQFF
>few|TRBD1|TRBJ2-5|TRBV27
TGTGCCAGCAGGGGGACAGGGACTGGGGAGACCCAGTACTTC
CASRGTGTGETQYF
>few|-|TRBJ1-1|TRBV11-2
TGTGCCAGCAGCCCTCAGCGGGACGGGTGGACTGAAGCTTTCTTT
CASSPQRDGWTEAFF
>-|TRBD1|TRBJ2-1|TRBV2
TGTGCCAGCAGGGCTCCTGACAGGGCTAGCTCCTACAATGAGCAGTTCTTC
CASRAPDRASSYNEQFF
>many|TRBD1|TRBJ1-5|TRBV7-2
TGTGCCAGCAGCTCGGACAGGGCCAATCAGCCCCAGCATTTT
CASSSDRANQPQHF